The 10 T cell receptor beta chains given below trace back to one sample, sequenced in a study of Ad26.COV2.S vaccination and SARS-CoV-2 variants. TCRdb's copy holds only in-frame clones and misses some; the assay was immunoSEQ multiplex PCR. The sample yields 440,000 or so clones, 90% seen once. Regarding treatment: roughly 19 received Ad26.COV2.S at low or high dose, single or two shots; about 5 received placebo; per-sample allocation not given. Day 63 after the first vaccine or placebo injection was the time point for sampling. Sequenced material: peripheral blood, taken in a trial of Ad26.COV2.S vaccine versus placebo. Receptor source: a person aged 18 to 65 who received the Ad26.COV2.S COVID-19 vaccine or a placebo.

The chain has TRBV5-1 and TRBJ2-1; 9 bases map to TRBD1. From germline, CDR1 is SGHRS and CDR2 YFSETQ. The CDR3 runs to 15 residues. Trimming took 0 bases from V and 4 from J; bases not matched to a gene: 2. This CDR3 reads CASSLGDREYNEQFF. CDR3 DNA: TGCGCCAGCAGCTTGGGGGACAGGGAATACAATGAGCAGTTCTTC. Supplemented by reference TRBV5-1 and TRBJ2-1, the full variable domain reads KAGVTQTPRYLIKTRGQQVTLSCSPISGHRSVSWYQQTPGQGLQFLFEYFSETQRNKGNFPGRFSGRQFSNSRSEMNVSTLELGDSALYLCASSLGDREYNEQFFGPGTRLTVL.

The J gene is TRBJ2-7, the V gene TRBV7-9, with 8 bases fitting TRBD2. This CDR3 is 15 amino acids long. The J segment lost 5 bases and the V segment lost 5 bases, leaving 11 bases of the junction unmatched. Germline CDR1 and CDR2: SEHNR and FQNEAQ (reference sequence). The chain's CDR3 is CASSTPGGLGDEQYF. DNA of the CDR3: TGTGCCAGCAGCACTCCCGGGGGACTAGGGGACGAGCAGTACTTC.

The rearrangement links TRBV7-9 to TRBJ1-4, with 10 positions matching TRBD1. J gave up 3 bases and V 5 bases, and 3 bases lay outside the gene matches. Germline CDR1 SEHNR, CDR2 FQNEAQ (reference sequence). The CDR3 spans 15 residues. CDR3 sequence reads: CASSPGTGANEKLFF. CDR3 nucleotides: TGTGCCAGCAGCCCCGGGACAGGGGCTAATGAAAAACTGTTTTTT.

The chain combines TRBV28 with TRBJ2-2; possibly TRBD2 for D (5 bases). Germline V gene lookup returns CDR1 MDHEN and CDR2 SYDVKM. Trimming took off 3 bases at V and 4 bases at J, with 12 bases between the two ends. The CDR3 is 15 residues long. The CDR3 sequence is CASSFPGRGTGELFF. DNA for the CDR3: TGTGCCAGCAGTTTCCCCGGACGGGGCACCGGGGAGCTGTTTTTT.

The J gene is TRBJ2-5, the V gene TRBV5-1, with D hard to call. The germline V gene has CDR1 SGHRS and CDR2 YFSETQ. Trimming removed 0 bases at V and 4 bases at J, with 7 bases between. The CDR3 is 13 residues long. The CDR3 reads CASSLVQSETQYF. For the CDR3, the DNA is TGCGCCAGCAGCTTGGTGCAGTCAGAGACCCAGTACTTC.

The chain combines TRBV21-1 with TRBJ2-7; the DNA was not used to check the table's D call, TRBD1. TRBV21-1 is labeled a pseudogene. The CDR3 is 14 residues long. This CDR3 reads CASSKVGRRSEQYF. The CDR3 DNA sequence: TGTGCCAGCAGCAAAGTGGGGCGGCGGTCCGAGCAGTACTTC.

This chain links TRBV7-2 with TRBJ2-2; 7 bases align to TRBD1. Germline V gene data show CDR1 as SGHTA and CDR2 as FQGNSA. With 1 base clipped from V and 0 bases from J, the junction kept 2 bases outside the gene matches. This CDR3 is built from 16 residues. For the CDR3, the DNA is TGTGCCAGCAGCTTAGTTGGGACAGCGAACACCGGGGAGCTGTTTTTT. Amino acids: CASSLVGTANTGELFF.

J is TRBJ2-1 and V is TRBV5-6, with 7 positions matching TRBD2. Germline V gene data show CDR1 as SGHDT and CDR2 as YYEEEE. V lost 5 bases and J lost 0; bases outside the gene matches: 11. This CDR3 contains 17 residues. Here the CDR3 DNA reads TGTGCCAGCAGATGGGGAGGGCGGGGGACCTCCTACAATGAGCAGTTCTTC. Translated, it gives CASRWGGRGTSYNEQFF.

This chain connects TRBV7-2 to TRBJ2-7; TRBD2 matches 7 bases. V lost 5 bases and J lost 3; bases outside the gene matches: 13. The CDR3 spans 16 residues. Germline loops: CDR1 SGHTA, CDR2 FQGNSA. Here the CDR3 reads CASSQNARGVGYEQYF. CDR3 in DNA: TGTGCCAGCAGCCAAAATGCTCGGGGGGTTGGCTACGAGCAGTACTTC.

This clone was detected only once. The V gene is TRBV27, the J gene TRBJ2-5; D not resolved. CDR3 length: 16 amino acids. Germline V gives CDR1 MNHEY, CDR2 SMNVEV (reference sequence). V lost 2 bases and J 4 bases, leaving 17 bases between the germline ends. CDR3 region: CASSLRVQNGLETQYF. In nucleotides, the CDR3 is TGTGCCAGCAGTTTAAGGGTCCAGAACGGGTTAGAGACCCAGTACTTC.